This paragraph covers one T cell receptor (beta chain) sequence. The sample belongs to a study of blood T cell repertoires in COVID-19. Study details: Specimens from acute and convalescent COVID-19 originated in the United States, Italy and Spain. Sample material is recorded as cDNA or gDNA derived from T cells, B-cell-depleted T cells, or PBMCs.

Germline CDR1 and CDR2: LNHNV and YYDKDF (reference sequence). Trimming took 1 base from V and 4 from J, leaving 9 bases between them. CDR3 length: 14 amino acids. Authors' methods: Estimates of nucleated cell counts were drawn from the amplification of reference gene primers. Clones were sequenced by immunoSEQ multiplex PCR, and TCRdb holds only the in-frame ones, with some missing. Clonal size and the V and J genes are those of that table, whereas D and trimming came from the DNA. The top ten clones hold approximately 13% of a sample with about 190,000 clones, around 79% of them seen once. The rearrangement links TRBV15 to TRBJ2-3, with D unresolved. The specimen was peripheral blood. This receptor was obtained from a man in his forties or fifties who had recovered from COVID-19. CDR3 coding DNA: TGTGCCACCAGCAGAGTATCCGTAGCAGATACGCAGTATTTT. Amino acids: CATSRVSVADTQYF.